A single sample gave rise to the 13 T cell receptor beta chains below, sequenced in a study of yellow fever vaccine responses in identical twins. One entry per CDR3 protein, called by TCRdb with MiXCR from the RT-PCR reads. This table has nearly 700 distinct CDR3 sequences, roughly nine tenths appearing once. This specimen was T cells from blood (PBMCs), unsorted or a sorted subset (not recorded which), taken before or after yellow fever vaccination (not recorded which). Receptor source: a female donor who received the yellow fever vaccine.

The rearrangement links TRBV11-3 to TRBJ2-1; D is possibly TRBD1 (6 bases). Trimming stripped 8 bases from V and 5 bases from J, with 16 bases between. The CDR3 has 14 amino acids. Germline assignment: CDR1 SGHNT and CDR2 YENEEA. DNA of the CDR3: TGTGCCAGCCCGCTAGGGGGATCTGACAATGAGCAGTTCTTC. Translation gives CASPLGGSDNEQFF.

V is TRBV5-5 and J is TRBJ2-1; TRBD2 matches 7 bases. Germline lookup yields CDR1 SGHKS and CDR2 YYEKEE (reference sequence). After removal of 4 bases from V and 9 bases from J, the junction contained 7 bases not matched to a gene. The CDR3 is 13 amino acids. The DNA of the CDR3 is TGTGCCAGCAGCAAGGGACTATCGCGTGAGCAGTTCTTC. It is translated as CASSKGLSREQFF. The full variable domain, its missing parts supplied by reference TRBV5-5 and TRBJ2-1, is DAGVTQSPTHLIKTRGQQVTLRCSPISGHKSVSWYQQVLGQGPQFIFQYYEKEERGRGNFPDRFSARQFPNYSSELNVNALLLGDSALYLCASSKGLSREQFFGPGTRLTVL.

The rearrangement joins TRBV28 to TRBJ2-1, with TRBD2 identical over 9 bases. The germline V gene has CDR1 MDHEN and CDR2 SYDVKM. The CDR3 loop spans 16 amino acids. The ends lost 6 bases at V and 0 bases at J; junction bases unmatched: 6. In nucleotides, the CDR3 is TGTGCCAGCAGCGCCATAGCGGGGGCCTCCTACAATGAGCAGTTCTTC. It specifies CASSAIAGASYNEQFF.

V is TRBV18 and J is TRBJ2-7; perhaps TRBD1 as D (6 bases). The germline V gene has CDR1 KGHSH and CDR2 LQKENI. The CDR3 contains 14 residues. V lost 5 bases to trimming and J lost 2 bases, with 13 bases between them. CDR3 nucleotide sequence: TGTGCCAGCTCAGCAAAAGGACAGCCCTACGAGCAGTACTTC. This encodes CASSAKGQPYEQYF. The variable domain in full, with the rest retrieved from reference TRBV18 and TRBJ2-7, is NAGVMQNPRHLVRRRGQEARLRCSPMKGHSHVYWYRQLPEEGLKFMVYLQKENIIDESGMPKERFSAEFPKEGPSILRIQQVVRGDSAAYFCASSAKGQPYEQYFGPGTRLTVT.

The chain combines TRBV14 with TRBJ1-1, with 7 nucleotides matching TRBD1. The length of the CDR3 is 15 residues. V gave up 3 bases and J gave up 4 bases; unmatched junction bases: 8. The germline V gene has CDR1 SGHDN and CDR2 FVKESK. The CDR3 protein is CASSHSRQGGTEAFF. The CDR3, as DNA: TGTGCCAGCAGCCATAGCCGACAGGGCGGCACTGAAGCTTTCTTT.

The V call is TRBV6-5, the J call TRBJ1-2; TRBD1 agrees at 7 bases. V was pared by 4 bases and J by 4 bases, with 3 bases of the junction left unmatched. Germline V gene data show CDR1 as MNHEY and CDR2 as SVGAGI. The CDR3 is 13 residues long. CDR3 residues: CASSSGTVYGYTF. The CDR3 DNA follows: TGTGCCAGCAGTTCCGGGACAGTCTATGGCTACACCTTC.

The rearrangement uses TRBV5-1 and TRBJ1-2, with 12 bases fitting TRBD1. Trimming took 3 bases from V and 4 from J; bases not matched to a gene: 7. The CDR3 totals 16 residues. The V gene's germline CDR1 is SGHRS and CDR2 YFSETQ. The CDR3 DNA is TGCGCCAGCAGCTCGGGACAGGGGGCTTTTGTCTATGGCTACACCTTC. The encoded protein is CASSSGQGAFVYGYTF.

The rearrangement links TRBV10-3 to TRBJ1-1; 8 nucleotides agree with TRBD1. The CDR3 loop spans 16 amino acids. Germline V gene data show CDR1 as ENHRY and CDR2 as SYGVKD. V lost 3 bases, J lost 0 bases, and 6 bases stayed unmatched. The CDR3 DNA follows: TGTGCCATCAGTGACACAGGGGGACCCATGAACACTGAAGCTTTCTTT. Its translation is CAISDTGGPMNTEAFF.

The rearrangement uses TRBV20-1 and TRBJ1-1; no reliable D call. Germline V gives CDR1 DFQATT, CDR2 SNEGSKA (reference sequence). This CDR3 is 12 amino acids long. V was trimmed by 6 bases and J by 3 bases, leaving 11 bases between them. The CDR3 sequence: CSAPGEDTEAFF. The DNA for the CDR3 is TGCAGTGCCCCTGGCGAGGACACTGAAGCTTTCTTT.

The sample holds a few counts of this clonotype. The rearrangement uses TRBV23-1 and TRBJ1-1; D call uncertain. TRBV23-1 is filed as an ORF, its function uncertain. This CDR3 is 14 amino acids long. Trimming shortened V by 8 bases and J by 3 bases, and 16 bases separated the two germline ends. CDR3 region: CASSKDWRDTEAFF. DNA of the CDR3: TGCGCCAGCTCGAAGGACTGGCGGGACACTGAAGCTTTCTTT.

This clonotype showed up just once. DNA for the CDR3: TGTGCCAGCATCTCCTCCGGGACTTATACGCAGTATTTT. It encodes CASISSGTYTQYF. The gene calls are TRBV7-1 and TRBJ2-3; the D gene is possibly TRBD2 (6 bases). TRBV7-1 has ORF status, its function being uncertain. Deletions cut 7 bases from V and 7 bases from J, with 15 bases between. The CDR3 is made up of 13 amino acids.

The V gene is TRBV6-1, the J gene TRBJ2-2; 8 positions agree with TRBD2. Germline V gene lookup returns CDR1 MNHNS and CDR2 SASEGT. The CDR3 contains 15 residues. With V trimmed by 2 bases and J by 1 base, 0 bases remained unmatched. CDR3 in amino acids: CASSELAGNTGELFF. The CDR3 nucleotides are TGTGCCAGCAGTGAACTAGCGGGGAACACCGGGGAGCTGTTTTTT.

This chain links TRBV12-3 or TRBV12-4 with TRBJ1-2; TRBD1 is a possible D gene (5 bases). The ends were cut back, 4 bases at V and 10 bases at J, with 22 bases in the middle. The CDR3 covers 15 residues. In DNA, the CDR3 is TGTGCCAGCAGTTCCCCCTCGGGAGGGGCCTCCCCCTACACCTTC. Amino acids: CASSSPSGGASPYTF.